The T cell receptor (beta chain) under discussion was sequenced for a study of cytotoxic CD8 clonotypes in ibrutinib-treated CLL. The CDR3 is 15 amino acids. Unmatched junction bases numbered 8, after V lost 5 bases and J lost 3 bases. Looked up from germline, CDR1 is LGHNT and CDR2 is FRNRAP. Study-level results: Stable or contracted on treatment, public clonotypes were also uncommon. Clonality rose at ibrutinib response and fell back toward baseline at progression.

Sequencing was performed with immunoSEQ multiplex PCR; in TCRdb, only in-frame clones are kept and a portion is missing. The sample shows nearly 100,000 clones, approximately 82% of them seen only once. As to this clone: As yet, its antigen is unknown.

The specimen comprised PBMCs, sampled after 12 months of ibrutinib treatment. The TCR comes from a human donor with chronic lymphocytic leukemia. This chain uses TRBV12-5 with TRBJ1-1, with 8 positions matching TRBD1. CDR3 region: CASGAIQTGDTEAFF. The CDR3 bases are TGTGCTAGTGGTGCCATACAGACAGGGGACACTGAAGCTTTCTTT. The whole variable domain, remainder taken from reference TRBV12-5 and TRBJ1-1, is DARVTQTPRHKVTEMGQEVTMRCQPILGHNTVFWYRQTMMQGLELLAYFRNRAPLDDSGMPKDRFSAEMPDATLATLKIQPSEPRDSAVYFCASGAIQTGDTEAFFGQGTRLTVV.